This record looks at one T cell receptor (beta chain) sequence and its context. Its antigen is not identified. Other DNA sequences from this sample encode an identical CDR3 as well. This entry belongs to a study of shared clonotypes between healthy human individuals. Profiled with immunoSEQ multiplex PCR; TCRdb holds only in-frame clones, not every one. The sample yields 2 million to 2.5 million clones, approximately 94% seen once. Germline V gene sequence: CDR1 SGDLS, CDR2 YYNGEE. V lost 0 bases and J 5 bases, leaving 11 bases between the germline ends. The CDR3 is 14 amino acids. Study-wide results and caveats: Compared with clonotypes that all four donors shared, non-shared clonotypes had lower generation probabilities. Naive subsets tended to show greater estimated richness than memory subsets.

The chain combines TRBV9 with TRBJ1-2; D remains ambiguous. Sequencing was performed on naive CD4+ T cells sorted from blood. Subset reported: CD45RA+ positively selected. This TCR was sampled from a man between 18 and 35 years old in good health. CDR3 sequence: CASSVAAGLYGYTF. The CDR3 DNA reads TGTGCCAGCAGCGTAGCAGCCGGGCTATATGGCTACACCTTC.